These T cell receptor beta chains were read from a single sample in a study of T-cell memory formation after mild COVID-19. MiXCR, run by TCRdb on the 5' RACE reads, gives a single entry per CDR3 protein. The profile covers about 340,000 distinct CDR3 sequences, with around 21% appearing a single time and around 13% taken by the ten largest. The material sequenced was PBMCs or a T cell subset sorted from them (not recorded which). These receptors all stem from an adult woman who had mild COVID-19 (a few samples of this study predate the infection). Cell type and time point are not known. CDR3s include the opening cysteine and the closing phenylalanine or tryptophan. Fields, in order: D gene, V gene, clone size, J gene, CDR3 DNA, CDR3 protein. D genes are given only for firm matches. Not every row has a clone size; where given, it reads once, few, many or a size class.

NA	TRBV9	NA	TRBJ1-5	TGTGCCAGCAGCGAGGACGGAGGCAATCAGCCCCAGCATTTT	CASSEDGGNQPQHF
TRBD1	TRBV9	few	TRBJ1-4	TGTGCCAGCAGCGTGTCAACAGGGGCCGCGACTAATGAAAAACTGTTTTTT	CASSVSTGAATNEKLFF
TRBD1	TRBV27	NA	TRBJ2-3	TGTGCCAGCAGTCCCTCACAGGGGTATACGCAGTATTTT	CASSPSQGYTQYF
NA	TRBV14	NA	TRBJ1-6	TGTGCCAGCAGCCAAGAACCTCGGACAGATAATTCACCCCTCCACTTT	CASSQEPRTDNSPLHF
NA	TRBV10-3	NA	TRBJ1-1	TGTGCCATCAGTGAACTCGCGAACACTGAAGCTTTCTTT	CAISELANTEAFF
TRBD2	TRBV20-1	NA	TRBJ2-2	TGCAGTGCTAGAGATAAGCGTAGCGGGGGGACCGGGGAGCTGTTTTTT	CSARDKRSGGTGELFF
NA	TRBV29-1	NA	TRBJ1-1	TGCAGCGTTGCAAAGGGTCCTGAAGCTTTCTTT	CSVAKGPEAFF
TRBD1	TRBV20-1	NA	TRBJ2-5	TGCAGTGCTAGTATGCCAGGGGGCAGTGAGACCCAGTACTTC	CSASMPGGSETQYF
TRBD2	TRBV7-9	NA	TRBJ2-3	TGTGCCAGCAGCTCAACCGGAGCGGGGGGATACACAGATACGCAGTATTTT	CASSSTGAGGYTDTQYF
TRBD1	TRBV12-3/TRBV12-4	few	TRBJ1-5	TGTGCCAGCAGTTTTAACAGGGGCAGCGGCAATCAGCCCCAGCATTTT	CASSFNRGSGNQPQHF
TRBD1	TRBV5-6	few	TRBJ2-7	TGTGCCAGCAGCTCCACCGGGACAGTATACGAGCAGTACTTC	CASSSTGTVYEQYF
NA	TRBV2	NA	TRBJ1-2	TGTGCCAGCAGTGAGCACAGGAACTATGGCTACACCTTC	CASSEHRNYGYTF
NA	TRBV7-9	few	TRBJ1-3	TGTGCCAGCAGCGCACCTCGGGGGCGTGTAAACACCATATATTTT	CASSAPRGRVNTIYF
NA	TRBV7-3	NA	TRBJ1-1	TGTGCCAGCAGCTTAGAGGGGAATAACACTGAAGCTTTCTTT	CASSLEGNNTEAFF
NA	TRBV12-3/TRBV12-4	NA	TRBJ1-1	TGTGCCAGCAGTCCCGTTGGGGGGGCGAACACTGAAGCTTTCTTT	CASSPVGGANTEAFF
NA	TRBV5-5	NA	TRBJ1-1	TGTGCCAGCAGCTTTGGCAGCTTGAACACTGAAGCTTTCTTT	CASSFGSLNTEAFF
NA	TRBV6-4	NA	TRBJ1-1	TGTGCCAGCAGTGACTCACCGGACAGCTCCACTGAAGCTTTCTTT	CASSDSPDSSTEAFF
NA	TRBV12-3/TRBV12-4	NA	TRBJ2-7	TGTGCCAGCACCCCCCCGAGGGGGGGGTTATACGAGCAGTACTTC	CASTPPRGGLYEQYF
NA	TRBV5-1	NA	TRBJ1-2	TGCGCCAGCAGCTTGGATCCGGGGTTAAGAAAAGGCTACACCTTC	CASSLDPGLRKGYTF
TRBD2	TRBV24-1	few	TRBJ2-3	TGTGCCACCAGTGATTTGGGCGGGAGAGTGGCAGATACGCAGTATTTT	CATSDLGGRVADTQYF
TRBD1	TRBV7-6	NA	TRBJ1-4	TGTGCCAGCAGCTCACGCAGGGGGTCTACTAATGAAAAACTGTTTTTT	CASSSRRGSTNEKLFF
NA	TRBV6-5	few	TRBJ1-6	TGTGCCAGCACCGGGTGGGGGGGTATCGGTTCACCCCTCCACTTT	CASTGWGGIGSPLHF
TRBD1	TRBV12-3/TRBV12-4	NA	TRBJ1-1	TGTGCCAGCAGTTTACAAGTTATGGGACAGGGCGGCACTGAAGCTTTCTTT	CASSLQVMGQGGTEAFF
NA	TRBV14	NA	TRBJ2-1	TGTGCCAGCAGCCAAGATCATTTCAGCGCTTTCAATGAGCAGTTCTTC	CASSQDHFSAFNEQFF
NA	TRBV10-3	NA	TRBJ2-7	TGTGCCATCAGTGAGTCCCGACGGGCCCTTGTGAGGTACGAGCAGTACTTC	CAISESRRALVRYEQYF
NA	TRBV29-1	few	TRBJ2-7	TGCAGCGTTGAAGATGGCACTTCGAGGTACTTC	CSVEDGTSRYF
NA	TRBV3-1	NA	TRBJ2-7	TGTGCCAGCAGCCAACCTCGGGACGGAGGCTACGAGCAGTACTTC	CASSQPRDGGYEQYF
NA	TRBV6-5	NA	TRBJ2-3	TGTGCCACCCAACGGACAAGACGCACAGATACGCAGTATTTT	CATQRTRRTDTQYF
NA	TRBV7-8	NA	TRBJ2-3	TGTGCCAGCAGCTTATACCGGGCAGAAACTAGCACAGATACGCAGTATTTT	CASSLYRAETSTDTQYF
TRBD2	TRBV15	few	TRBJ2-3	TGTGCCACCAGCAGGGGACTAGCGGCTAGCACAGATACGCAGTATTTT	CATSRGLAASTDTQYF
NA	TRBV2	NA	TRBJ1-6	TGTGCCAGCAGTGGACAGAATAATTCACCCCTCCACTTT	CASSGQNNSPLHF
NA	TRBV24-1	few	TRBJ2-1	TGTGCCACCAGTGATTCGAGGTATAGCTCCTACAATGAGCAGTTCTTC	CATSDSRYSSYNEQFF
NA	TRBV5-1	few	TRBJ2-4	TGCGCCAGCAGCACAGGCCACTCTATGGACATTCAGTACTTC	CASSTGHSMDIQYF
TRBD1	TRBV6-5	NA	TRBJ1-6	TGTGCCAGCACCTCGGACAGGGGGCTGTCACCCCTCCACTTT	CASTSDRGLSPLHF
NA	TRBV7-8	few	TRBJ1-1	TGTGCCAGCAGCTTAGCCACGGACAGAGCTGAGAACACTGAAGCTTTCTTT	CASSLATDRAENTEAFF
NA	TRBV18	many	TRBJ1-1	TGTGCCAGCTCACCGGGGGGAATGAACACTGAAGCTTTCTTT	CASSPGGMNTEAFF
NA	TRBV2	many	TRBJ1-1	TGTGCCAGCAGAAGAGCAGGGCACACTGAAGCTTTCTTT	CASRRAGHTEAFF
NA	TRBV5-1	NA	TRBJ2-7	TGCGCCAGCAGCCCAGTGAATGGCGGTGAGAACTTC	CASSPVNGGENF
NA	TRBV4-3	many	TRBJ2-3	TGCGCCAGCAGCCAAGATCTCACAGATACGCAGTATTTT	CASSQDLTDTQYF